This T cell receptor (beta chain) was recorded in a study of T cell responses to AZD1222 COVID-19 vaccine. Study information: Second doses were pooled across both intervals (about 4 or about 12 weeks). Study-wide results and limits: Baseline seropositivity characterized only six AZD1222 recipients.

Assay used: immunoSEQ multiplex PCR; TCRdb lists only in-frame clones, some missing. The profile shows about 130,000 clones, 93% of them singletons. The CDR3 is made up of 16 amino acids. V was clipped by 4 bases and J by 1 base; unmatched bases: 6. Per germline, CDR1 SGHDT and CDR2 YYEEEE. Concerning this clone itself: The antigen is unknown.

Sample: peripheral blood, taken on day 0 of AZD1222 vaccination. This sequence joins TRBV5-6 and TRBJ2-1; 9 nucleotides line up with TRBD2. The receptor was derived from an adult in good health. DNA of the CDR3: TGTGCCAGCAGCCTTCTAGCGGGATCATCCTACAATGAGCAGTTCTTC. Amino acids: CASSLLAGSSYNEQFF.